These 9 T cell receptor beta chains originate from one sample sequenced in a study of shared clonotypes between healthy human individuals (dated by TCRdb to about 2020). CD8 naive samples consisted of CD45RO-negative cells that were positively selected for CCR7, yielding a CD45RA+CCR7+ population without TemRA cells. Library creation used the immunoSEQ multiplex PCR assay. TCRdb stores this immuneACCESS table with in-frame sequences only. Part of the clones is absent; in the studies checked, under half of the shortfall reflects unresolved V genes, and no reason is known for the rest. Within this sample are some 630,000 clones, with around 96% of them counted one time only. The ten biggest clones cover 0.11% of the sample. The specimen was naive CD8+ T cells sorted from blood. The cell subset or site label on this specimen signifies: CD45RA+CCR7+. These TCRs come from a woman aged 25 to 39 in good health.

The chain has TRBV6-6 and TRBJ2-1, with D hard to call. The CDR3 loop spans 13 amino acids. The V end lost 8 bases, the J end lost 1 base, and 9 bases lay between the germline ends. From germline, CDR1 is MNHNY and CDR2 SVGAGI (reference sequence). The DNA of the CDR3 is TGTGCCAGCGGGCAGGCTTCCTACAATGAGCAGTTCTTC. Its protein product is CASGQASYNEQFF.

This CDR3 is CASSVLAGGSTKNTGELFF. CDR3 DNA sequence: TGTGCCAGCAGCGTACTAGCGGGAGGGTCGACTAAGAACACCGGGGAGCTGTTTTTT. This chain connects TRBV7-6 to TRBJ2-2, with 13 bases fitting TRBD2. J was trimmed by 1 base and V by 5 bases; bases with no gene match: 10. The CDR3 totals 19 residues. Looked up from germline, CDR1 is SGHVS and CDR2 is FNYEAQ.

In its sample, this clone was seen a few times. At the DNA level, this CDR3 is encoded by other sequences in the same sample as well. The chain recombines TRBV27 with TRBJ2-7, with D tentatively TRBD1 or TRBD2 (6 bases each). The CDR3 runs to 13 residues. Germline V CDR1 and CDR2: MNHEY, SMNVEV (reference sequence). Trimming shortened V by 11 bases and J by 2 bases, and 16 bases separated the two germline ends. The CDR3 sequence is CASKGGTAYEQYF. CDR3 DNA sequence: TGTGCCTCAAAGGGGGGTACGGCCTACGAGCAGTACTTC.

This clone was recorded once. The chain is built from TRBV25-1 and TRBJ2-7; no reliable D call. Per the germline V gene, CDR1 is MGHDK and CDR2 is SYGVNS. V shed 1 base and J shed 0 bases, with 7 bases lying between them. The CDR3 consists of 14 residues. CDR3 coding DNA: TGTGCCAGCAGTGAATTCGGCCGCTCCTACGAGCAGTACTTC. This gives the protein CASSEFGRSYEQYF.

The J gene is TRBJ2-7, the V gene TRBV10-1; TRBD2 matches at 9 bases. The CDR3 has 18 amino acids. Germline lookup yields CDR1 WNHNN and CDR2 SYGVQD (reference sequence). The ends lost 5 bases at V and 0 bases at J; junction bases unmatched: 14. In nucleotides, the CDR3 is TGCGCCAGCAGTACTAACTCCGGGCCTAGCGGGAACTCCTACGAGCAGTACTTC. Its translation is CASSTNSGPSGNSYEQYF.

Only one count was recorded for this clone. The V and J genes are TRBV9 and TRBJ2-1; 8 bases align to TRBD1. Germline CDR1 is SGDLS and CDR2 is YYNGEE. Trimming at V came to 4 bases and at J to 7 bases, leaving 10 bases not matched to a gene. The CDR3 is 15 amino acids. The DNA for the CDR3 is TGTGCCAGCAGCACCTCGGGACAGGATCGGAATGAGCAGTTCTTC. Residues: CASSTSGQDRNEQFF. Together with reference TRBV9 and TRBJ2-1, the CDR3 gives the full variable domain: DSGVTQTPKHLITATGQRVTLRCSPRSGDLSVYWYQQSLDQGLQFLIQYYNGEERAKGNILERFSAQQFPDLHSELNLSSLELGDSALYFCASSTSGQDRNEQFFGPGTRLTVL.

This chain connects TRBV4-1 to TRBJ2-7, with 9 bases lining up with TRBD2. After removal of 4 bases from V and 3 bases from J, the junction contained 7 bases not matched to a gene. Germline CDR1 MGHRA, CDR2 YSYEKL. The CDR3 has 15 residues. The CDR3, as DNA: TGCGCCAGCAGCCCCGGCGGGCGGGAGGGCTACGAGCAGTACTTC. Its translation is CASSPGGREGYEQYF.

Only one count was recorded for this clone. The chain uses TRBV6-5 and TRBJ2-1, with D tentatively TRBD2 (6 bases). Germline V gene sequence: CDR1 MNHEY, CDR2 SVGAGI. V shed 9 bases and J shed 4 bases, with 13 bases lying between them. This CDR3 comprises 13 residues. CDR3 sequence: CASGRDLYNEQFF. As DNA, the CDR3 is TGTGCCAGTGGGCGGGACCTTTACAATGAGCAGTTCTTC.

Notes on this clone: Other DNA sequences within the sample encode an identical CDR3. This chain links TRBV11-2 with TRBJ2-7; D is unresolved. Germline V CDR1 and CDR2: SGHAT, FQNNGV. CDR3 length: 13 amino acids. V gave up 3 bases and J gave up 3 bases, with 9 bases separating them. CDR3 amino acids: CASSFSGDYEQYF. CDR3 nucleotide sequence: TGTGCCAGCAGCTTTTCTGGAGACTACGAGCAGTACTTC.